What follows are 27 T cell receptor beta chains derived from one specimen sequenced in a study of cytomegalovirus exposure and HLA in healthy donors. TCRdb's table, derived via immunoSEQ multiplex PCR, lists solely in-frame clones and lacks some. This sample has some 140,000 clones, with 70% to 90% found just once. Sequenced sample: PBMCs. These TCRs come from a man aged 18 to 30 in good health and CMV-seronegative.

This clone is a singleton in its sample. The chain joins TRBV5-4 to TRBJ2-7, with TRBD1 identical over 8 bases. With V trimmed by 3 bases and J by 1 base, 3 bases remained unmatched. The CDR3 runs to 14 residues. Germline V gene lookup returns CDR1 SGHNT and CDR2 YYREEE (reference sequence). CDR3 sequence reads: CASSSDRGSYEQYF. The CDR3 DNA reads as TGTGCCAGCAGCTCCGACAGGGGATCCTACGAGCAGTACTTC.

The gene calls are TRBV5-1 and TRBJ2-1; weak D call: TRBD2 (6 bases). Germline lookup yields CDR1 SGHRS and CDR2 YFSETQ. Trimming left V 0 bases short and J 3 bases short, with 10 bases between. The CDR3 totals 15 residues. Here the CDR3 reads CASSLVHGSYNEQFF. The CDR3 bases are TGCGCCAGCAGCTTGGTACACGGGAGCTACAATGAGCAGTTCTTC.

CDR3 DNA: TGTGCCAGCAGGACAACAAACTATGGCTACACCTTC. Translation gives CASRTTNYGYTF. The J gene is TRBJ1-2, the V gene TRBV6-1; D not resolved. The CDR3 is 12 amino acids. Germline CDR1 is MNHNS and CDR2 is SASEGT. Trimming stripped 6 bases from V and 2 bases from J, with 7 bases between.

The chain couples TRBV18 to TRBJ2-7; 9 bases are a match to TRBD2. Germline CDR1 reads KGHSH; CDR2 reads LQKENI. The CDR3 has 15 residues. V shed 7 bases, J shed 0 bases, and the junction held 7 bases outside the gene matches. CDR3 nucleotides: TGTGCCAGCTTTACAGGGACTAGCAGCTCCTACGAGCAGTACTTC. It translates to CASFTGTSSSYEQYF.

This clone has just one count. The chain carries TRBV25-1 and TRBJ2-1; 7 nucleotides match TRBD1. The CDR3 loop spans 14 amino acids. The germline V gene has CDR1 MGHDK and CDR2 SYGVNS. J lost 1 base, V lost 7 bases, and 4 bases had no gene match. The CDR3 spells CASTEQGSYNEQFF. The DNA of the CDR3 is TGTGCCAGCACAGAACAGGGGTCCTACAATGAGCAGTTCTTC.

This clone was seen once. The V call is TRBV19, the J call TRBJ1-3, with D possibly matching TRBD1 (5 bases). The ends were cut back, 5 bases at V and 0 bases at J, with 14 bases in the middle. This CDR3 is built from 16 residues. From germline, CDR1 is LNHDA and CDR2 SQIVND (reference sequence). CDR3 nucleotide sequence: TGTGCCAGTAGTCCACGAGGAGACAGCTCTGGAAACACCATATATTTT. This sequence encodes CASSPRGDSSGNTIYF.

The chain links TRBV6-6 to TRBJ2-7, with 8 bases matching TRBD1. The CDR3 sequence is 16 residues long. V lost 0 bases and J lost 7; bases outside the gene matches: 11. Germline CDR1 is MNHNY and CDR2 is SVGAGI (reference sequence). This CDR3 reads CASSYSPGQELREQYF. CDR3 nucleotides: TGTGCCAGCAGTTACTCGCCGGGACAGGAACTTCGTGAGCAGTACTTC.

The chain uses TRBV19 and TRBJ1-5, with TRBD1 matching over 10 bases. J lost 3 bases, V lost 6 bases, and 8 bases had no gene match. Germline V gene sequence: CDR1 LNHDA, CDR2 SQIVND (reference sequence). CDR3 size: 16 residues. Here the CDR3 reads CASRARDRGLNQPQHF. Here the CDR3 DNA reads TGTGCCAGTAGAGCCCGGGACAGGGGACTCAATCAGCCCCAGCATTTT.

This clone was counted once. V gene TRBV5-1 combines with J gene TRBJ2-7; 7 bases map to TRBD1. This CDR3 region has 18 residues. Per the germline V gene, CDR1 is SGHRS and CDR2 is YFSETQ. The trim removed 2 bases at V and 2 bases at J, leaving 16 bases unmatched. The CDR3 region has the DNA TGCGCCAGCAGCTTCCTTTTTACAGACAGGGTAGTAACCTACGAGCAGTACTTC. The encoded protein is CASSFLFTDRVVTYEQYF.

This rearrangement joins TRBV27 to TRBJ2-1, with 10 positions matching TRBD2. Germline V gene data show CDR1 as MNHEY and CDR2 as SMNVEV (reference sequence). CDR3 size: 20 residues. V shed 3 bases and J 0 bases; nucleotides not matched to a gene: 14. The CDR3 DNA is TGTGCCAGCAGTTTCACCCCACCGGGACTAGCGAGAAGCTCCTACAATGAGCAGTTCTTC. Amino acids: CASSFTPPGLARSSYNEQFF.

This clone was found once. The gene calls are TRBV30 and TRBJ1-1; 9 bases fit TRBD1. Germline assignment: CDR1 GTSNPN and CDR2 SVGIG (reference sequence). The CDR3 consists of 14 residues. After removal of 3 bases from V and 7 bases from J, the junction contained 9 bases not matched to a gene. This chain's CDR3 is CAWRPGQGRIEAFF. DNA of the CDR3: TGTGCCTGGAGACCAGGACAGGGGAGGATTGAAGCTTTCTTT.

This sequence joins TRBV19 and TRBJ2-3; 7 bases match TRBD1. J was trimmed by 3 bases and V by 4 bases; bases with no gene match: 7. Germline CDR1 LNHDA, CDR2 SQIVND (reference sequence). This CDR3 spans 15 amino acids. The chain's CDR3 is CASSRQGRRTDTQYF. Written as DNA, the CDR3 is TGTGCCAGTAGTAGACAGGGAAGGAGAACAGATACGCAGTATTTT.

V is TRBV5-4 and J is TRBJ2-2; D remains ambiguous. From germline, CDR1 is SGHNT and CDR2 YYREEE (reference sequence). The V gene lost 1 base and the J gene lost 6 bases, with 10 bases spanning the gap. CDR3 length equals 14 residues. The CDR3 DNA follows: TGTGCCAGCAGCTTGCGAGGCGGAGCCGGGGAGCTGTTTTTT. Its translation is CASSLRGGAGELFF.

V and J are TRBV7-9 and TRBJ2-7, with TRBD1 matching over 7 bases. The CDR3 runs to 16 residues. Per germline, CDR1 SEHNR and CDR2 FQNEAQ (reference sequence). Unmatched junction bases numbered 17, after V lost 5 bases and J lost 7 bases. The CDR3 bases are TGTGCCAGCAGCCCAACCAGGCCGGCGGCAGGGGGTGAGCAGTACTTC. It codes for CASSPTRPAAGGEQYF.

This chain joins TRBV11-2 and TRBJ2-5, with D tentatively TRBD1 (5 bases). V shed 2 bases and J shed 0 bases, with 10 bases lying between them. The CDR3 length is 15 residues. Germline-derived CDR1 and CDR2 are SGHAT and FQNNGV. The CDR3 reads CASSLQGRDQETQYF. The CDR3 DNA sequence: TGTGCCAGCAGCTTACAGGGCAGGGACCAAGAGACCCAGTACTTC.

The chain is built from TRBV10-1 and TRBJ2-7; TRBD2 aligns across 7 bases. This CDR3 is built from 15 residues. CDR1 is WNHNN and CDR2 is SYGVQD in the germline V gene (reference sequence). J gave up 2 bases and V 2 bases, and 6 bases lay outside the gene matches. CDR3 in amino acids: CASSESGTTTYEQYF. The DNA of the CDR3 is TGCGCCAGCAGTGAGAGCGGGACTACCACCTACGAGCAGTACTTC.

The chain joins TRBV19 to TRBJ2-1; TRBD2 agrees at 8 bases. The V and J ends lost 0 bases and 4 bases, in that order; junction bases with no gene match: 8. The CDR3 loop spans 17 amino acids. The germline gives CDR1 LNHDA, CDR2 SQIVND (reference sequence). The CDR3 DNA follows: TGTGCCAGTAGTATAGATCGAGCGGGGGCCTTGTACAATGAGCAGTTCTTC. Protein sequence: CASSIDRAGALYNEQFF.

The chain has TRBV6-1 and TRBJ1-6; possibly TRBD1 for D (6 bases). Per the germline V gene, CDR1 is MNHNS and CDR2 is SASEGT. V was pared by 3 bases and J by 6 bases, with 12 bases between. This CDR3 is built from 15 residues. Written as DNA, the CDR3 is TGTGCCAGCAGTGAGCTCCAGGGGATTAATTCACCCCTCCACTTT. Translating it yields CASSELQGINSPLHF.

The CDR3, as DNA: TGTGCCAGCAGCCAAGATAGTAGTAGCGGGAGACGAATCTACAATGAGCAGTTCTTC. Its translation is CASSQDSSSGRRIYNEQFF. V usage is TRBV14 and J usage is TRBJ2-1, with 9 bases that match TRBD2. CDR1 SGHDN and CDR2 FVKESK come from the germline V gene. This CDR3 has 19 amino acids. V gave up 0 bases and J gave up 3 bases; unmatched junction bases: 12.

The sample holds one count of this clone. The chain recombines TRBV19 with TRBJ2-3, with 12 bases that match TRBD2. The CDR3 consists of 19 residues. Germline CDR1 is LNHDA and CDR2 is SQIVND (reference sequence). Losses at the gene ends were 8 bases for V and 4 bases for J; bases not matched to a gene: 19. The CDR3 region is CASSRLAGGPGLGPDTQYF. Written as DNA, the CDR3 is TGTGCCAGTTCGCGGCTAGCGGGGGGGCCGGGGTTGGGCCCAGATACGCAGTATTTT.

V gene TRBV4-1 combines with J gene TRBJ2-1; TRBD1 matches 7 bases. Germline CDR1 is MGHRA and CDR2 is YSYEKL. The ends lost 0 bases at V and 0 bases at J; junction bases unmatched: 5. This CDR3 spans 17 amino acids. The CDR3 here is CASSQEGAGGSYNEQFF. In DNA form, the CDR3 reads TGCGCCAGCAGCCAAGAAGGGGCAGGGGGCTCCTACAATGAGCAGTTCTTC.

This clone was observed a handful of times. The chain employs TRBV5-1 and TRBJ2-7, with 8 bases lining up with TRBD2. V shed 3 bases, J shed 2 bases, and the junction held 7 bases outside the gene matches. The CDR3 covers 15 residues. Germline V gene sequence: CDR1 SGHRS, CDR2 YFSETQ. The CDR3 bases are TGCGCCAGCAGCTCCGCCGGGGGGGGCACCTACGAGCAGTACTTC. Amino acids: CASSSAGGGTYEQYF.

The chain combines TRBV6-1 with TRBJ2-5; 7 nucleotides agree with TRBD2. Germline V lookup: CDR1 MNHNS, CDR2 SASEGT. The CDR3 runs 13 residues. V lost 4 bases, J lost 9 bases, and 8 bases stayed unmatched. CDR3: CASSGGGNWAQYF. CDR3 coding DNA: TGTGCCAGCAGTGGCGGGGGTAACTGGGCCCAGTACTTC.

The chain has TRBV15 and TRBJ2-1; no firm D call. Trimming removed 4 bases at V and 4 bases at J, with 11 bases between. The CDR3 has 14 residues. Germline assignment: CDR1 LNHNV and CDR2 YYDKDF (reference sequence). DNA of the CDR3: TGTGCCACCAGCACCCCCCGCGGTTACAATGAGCAGTTCTTC. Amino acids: CATSTPRGYNEQFF. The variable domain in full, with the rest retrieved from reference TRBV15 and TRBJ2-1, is DAMVIQNPRYQVTQFGKPVTLSCSQTLNHNVMYWYQQKSSQAPKLLFHYYDKDFNNEADTPDNFQSRRPNTSFCFLDIRSPGLGDTAMYLCATSTPRGYNEQFFGPGTRLTVL.

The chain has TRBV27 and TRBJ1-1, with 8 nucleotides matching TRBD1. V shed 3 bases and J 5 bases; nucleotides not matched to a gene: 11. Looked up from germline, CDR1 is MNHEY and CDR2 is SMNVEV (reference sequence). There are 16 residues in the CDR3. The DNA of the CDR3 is TGTGCCAGCAGTTTGACAGGGGAGGGGTCTCGGACTGAAGCTTTCTTT. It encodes CASSLTGEGSRTEAFF.

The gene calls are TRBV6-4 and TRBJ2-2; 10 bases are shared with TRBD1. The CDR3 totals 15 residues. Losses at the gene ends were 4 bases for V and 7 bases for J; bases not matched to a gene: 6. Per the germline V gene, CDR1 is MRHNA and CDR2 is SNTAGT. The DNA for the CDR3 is TGTGCCAGCAGTGTTGAGACAGGGGGCCACGGGGAGCTGTTTTTT. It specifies CASSVETGGHGELFF.

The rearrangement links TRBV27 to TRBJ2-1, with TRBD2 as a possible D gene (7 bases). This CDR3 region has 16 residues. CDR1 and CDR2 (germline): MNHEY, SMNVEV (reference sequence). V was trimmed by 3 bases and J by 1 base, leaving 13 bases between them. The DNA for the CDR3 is TGTGCCAGCAGTTTCCTACGGGGGGCTTCCTACAATGAGCAGTTCTTC. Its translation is CASSFLRGASYNEQFF.